This T cell receptor (beta chain) derives from a study of T-cell reconstitution after alpha-beta-depleted transplantation in children. For TCRbeta, the library was prepared with unique molecular identifiers. One entry per CDR3 protein results from TCRdb running MiXCR on the PCR reads. In the table there are about 300,000 distinct CDR3 sequences, roughly 8.2% of which are singletons. Overall study results and limits: Most T-cell counts and diversity one year after the transplant came from T cells that were newly produced. Where alpha-beta T cells came from about two months after transplant was reportedly several hundred expanded graft clones.

The CDR3 is 14 amino acids. The V end was cut by 0 bases, the J end by 5 bases, with 11 bases between. Per germline, CDR1 SGDLS and CDR2 YYNGEE. The table lists this clonotype with many counts. Its specificity is not known. This clonotype was sampled from a female patient aged 2-9 years who had a stem cell transplant for Fanconi anemia, so the T cells may come from the graft donor. The source material was peripheral blood, sampled 360 days after TCRalphabeta/CD19-depleted stem cell transplant. This chain joins TRBV9 and TRBJ2-5; no clear D. Written as DNA, the CDR3 is TGTGCCAGCAGCGTAGATGGCTTTGAGGAGACCCAGTACTTC. Its translation: CASSVDGFEETQYF.